This entry features one T cell receptor (beta chain) sequence. This clone's antigen is unknown. Base qualities were left out, and no much larger clone turns up one base away. This sample is drawn from a study of shared clonotypes between healthy human individuals (dated by TCRdb to 2018 to 2021). With respect to the entire study: Two women and a few men aged 18 to 49 years were included in the cohort. Blood TCR repertoires of a handful of healthy adults were deeply sequenced to estimate repertoire size and the extent of clonotype sharing between individuals. Libraries were prepared and TCR repertoires were sequenced by different laboratories using diverse techniques, in order to increase sequencing depth and limit assay-specific biases. Each donor's leukapheresis produced roughly between roughly 0.9 and 9 billion PBMCs.

The donors were healthy, HIV-negative adults who had no recently reported acute infections or vaccinations. All donors were Caucasian adults living in Nashville, Tennessee, USA. For unsorted samples, roughly 91 million PBMCs were counted, and genomic DNA was extracted using the QIAamp DNA Blood Mini kit. Blood was collected by leukapheresis, and PBMCs were isolated by Ficoll-Histopaque density gradient centrifugation and then cryopreserved in liquid nitrogen vapor phase. V and J lose 0 bases and 0 bases, and a span of 10 bases separates them. From its cysteine to its phenylalanine, the CDR3 spans 16 amino acids. The kept DNA is CDR3 alone, 48 bases in frame from the first base. The germline V gene (reference sequence) gives CDR1 as SGHNT and CDR2 as YYREEE. Using the deep immunoSEQ assay, TCR CDR3 regions were amplified from genomic DNA by multiplex PCR. For each cell subset, the extracted genomic DNA was distributed evenly across all wells of several immunoSEQ 96-well plates, and each plate served as one replicate. For unsorted PBMC, around 330 ng genomic DNA, equal to approximately 30,000 T cell genomes, was loaded into each replicate PCR. Unsorted PBMC genomic DNA was sequenced across ten immunoSEQ deep assay plates. Purified libraries were quantified with a Qubit 3.0 fluorometer, sized on a Bioanalyzer 2100, and re-quantified with the KAPA Library Quantification kit. Every immunoSEQ 96-well plate was sequenced on a separate single-read 150-cycle Illumina NextSeq 550 flow cell. Per the source publication's procedure: Because the immunoSEQ output held only junctional sequences and lacked quality scores, the filtering could not match the filtering applied to full-length reads. Sequences were annotated with PyIR, a Python wrapper for IgBLAST v1.9, using IMGT germline references to assign V/J genes and CDR3. Reads were filtered out if the reads had weak V/J assignments (E-value above 1e-6), no CDR3, stop codons, out-of-frame junctions, or ambiguous translated residues. V3J clonotypes were defined as sequences sharing an identical inferred V gene, J gene, and CDR3 amino acid sequence. Percentage overlap between repertoires was computed as shared unique clonotypes divided by the size of the smaller repertoire. RTK rarefaction, the Chao1 estimator, and Recon v2.1 estimates of unobserved clonotypes were used to assess repertoire richness. Imported from immuneACCESS, the table was reduced by TCRdb to in-frame sequences with V and J called. These copies leave out some clones; in studies compared against another copy, an unresolved V gene accounts for under half, and the cause of the remainder is not known. V and J calls and clone size are as listed in that table; D and trimming were resolved from the DNA. A total of over 400,000 clones appear in this sample, around 73% of them only once. Of the sample, around 11% is held by the ten largest clones.

The research as a whole found: Sampling was restricted to blood, and TCR repertoires in tissue are likely to differ from TCR repertoires in blood. The small number of donors limited the genetic and exposure-history diversity represented. Based on pairwise subsampling, the degree of clonotype sharing among donors was expected to be affected by sequencing depth.

What was sequenced was PBMCs. Recombination connected TRBV5-4 to TRBJ2-1; no D gene call is confident. This TCR derives from a woman aged 40 to 50 in good health. Some clones in this sample may be carry-over from other donors' samples. The CDR3 reads as follows: CASSLGTRASYNEQFF. The DNA reads as follows: TGTGCCAGCAGCTTGGGGACCCGGGCCTCCTACAATGAGCAGTTCTTC.